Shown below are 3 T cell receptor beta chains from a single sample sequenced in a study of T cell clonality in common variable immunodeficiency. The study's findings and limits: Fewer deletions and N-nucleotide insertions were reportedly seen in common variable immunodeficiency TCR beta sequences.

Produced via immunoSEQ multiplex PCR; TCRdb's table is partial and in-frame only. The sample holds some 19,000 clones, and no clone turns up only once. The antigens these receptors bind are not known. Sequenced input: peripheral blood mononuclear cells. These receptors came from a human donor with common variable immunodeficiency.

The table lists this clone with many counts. The CDR3 bases that were read are TGCGCCAGCAGCTCAGACCCAGGGAATCCCTACAATGAG. Residues: CASSSDPGNPYNE. The full CDR3 sequence reads CASSSDPGNPYNEQFF. The chain recombines TRBV5-1 with TRBJ2-1; D might be TRBD1 (5 bases). The CDR3 end falls 3 residues outside the read, so it is completed with the germline J gene. This CDR3 contains 16 residues. CDR1 is SGHRS and CDR2 is YFSETQ in the germline V gene. Trimming removed 3 bases from V and 2 bases from J, with 15 bases in between.

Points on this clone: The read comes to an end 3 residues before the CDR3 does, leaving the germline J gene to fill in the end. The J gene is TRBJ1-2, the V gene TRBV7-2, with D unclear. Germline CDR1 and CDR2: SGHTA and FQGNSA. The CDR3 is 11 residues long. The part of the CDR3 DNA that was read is TGTGCCAGCAGCTTTCGGGTGGAG. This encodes CASSFRVE. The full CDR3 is CASSFRVEYTF.

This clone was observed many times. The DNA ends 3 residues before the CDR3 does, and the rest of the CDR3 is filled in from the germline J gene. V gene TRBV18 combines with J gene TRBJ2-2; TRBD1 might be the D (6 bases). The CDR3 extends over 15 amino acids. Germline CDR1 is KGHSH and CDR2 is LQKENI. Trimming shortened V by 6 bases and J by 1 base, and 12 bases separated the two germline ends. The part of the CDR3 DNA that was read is TGTGCCAGCTCCTTCGGGACATTGAACACCGGGGAG. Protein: CASSFGTLNTGE. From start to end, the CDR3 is CASSFGTLNTGELFF.